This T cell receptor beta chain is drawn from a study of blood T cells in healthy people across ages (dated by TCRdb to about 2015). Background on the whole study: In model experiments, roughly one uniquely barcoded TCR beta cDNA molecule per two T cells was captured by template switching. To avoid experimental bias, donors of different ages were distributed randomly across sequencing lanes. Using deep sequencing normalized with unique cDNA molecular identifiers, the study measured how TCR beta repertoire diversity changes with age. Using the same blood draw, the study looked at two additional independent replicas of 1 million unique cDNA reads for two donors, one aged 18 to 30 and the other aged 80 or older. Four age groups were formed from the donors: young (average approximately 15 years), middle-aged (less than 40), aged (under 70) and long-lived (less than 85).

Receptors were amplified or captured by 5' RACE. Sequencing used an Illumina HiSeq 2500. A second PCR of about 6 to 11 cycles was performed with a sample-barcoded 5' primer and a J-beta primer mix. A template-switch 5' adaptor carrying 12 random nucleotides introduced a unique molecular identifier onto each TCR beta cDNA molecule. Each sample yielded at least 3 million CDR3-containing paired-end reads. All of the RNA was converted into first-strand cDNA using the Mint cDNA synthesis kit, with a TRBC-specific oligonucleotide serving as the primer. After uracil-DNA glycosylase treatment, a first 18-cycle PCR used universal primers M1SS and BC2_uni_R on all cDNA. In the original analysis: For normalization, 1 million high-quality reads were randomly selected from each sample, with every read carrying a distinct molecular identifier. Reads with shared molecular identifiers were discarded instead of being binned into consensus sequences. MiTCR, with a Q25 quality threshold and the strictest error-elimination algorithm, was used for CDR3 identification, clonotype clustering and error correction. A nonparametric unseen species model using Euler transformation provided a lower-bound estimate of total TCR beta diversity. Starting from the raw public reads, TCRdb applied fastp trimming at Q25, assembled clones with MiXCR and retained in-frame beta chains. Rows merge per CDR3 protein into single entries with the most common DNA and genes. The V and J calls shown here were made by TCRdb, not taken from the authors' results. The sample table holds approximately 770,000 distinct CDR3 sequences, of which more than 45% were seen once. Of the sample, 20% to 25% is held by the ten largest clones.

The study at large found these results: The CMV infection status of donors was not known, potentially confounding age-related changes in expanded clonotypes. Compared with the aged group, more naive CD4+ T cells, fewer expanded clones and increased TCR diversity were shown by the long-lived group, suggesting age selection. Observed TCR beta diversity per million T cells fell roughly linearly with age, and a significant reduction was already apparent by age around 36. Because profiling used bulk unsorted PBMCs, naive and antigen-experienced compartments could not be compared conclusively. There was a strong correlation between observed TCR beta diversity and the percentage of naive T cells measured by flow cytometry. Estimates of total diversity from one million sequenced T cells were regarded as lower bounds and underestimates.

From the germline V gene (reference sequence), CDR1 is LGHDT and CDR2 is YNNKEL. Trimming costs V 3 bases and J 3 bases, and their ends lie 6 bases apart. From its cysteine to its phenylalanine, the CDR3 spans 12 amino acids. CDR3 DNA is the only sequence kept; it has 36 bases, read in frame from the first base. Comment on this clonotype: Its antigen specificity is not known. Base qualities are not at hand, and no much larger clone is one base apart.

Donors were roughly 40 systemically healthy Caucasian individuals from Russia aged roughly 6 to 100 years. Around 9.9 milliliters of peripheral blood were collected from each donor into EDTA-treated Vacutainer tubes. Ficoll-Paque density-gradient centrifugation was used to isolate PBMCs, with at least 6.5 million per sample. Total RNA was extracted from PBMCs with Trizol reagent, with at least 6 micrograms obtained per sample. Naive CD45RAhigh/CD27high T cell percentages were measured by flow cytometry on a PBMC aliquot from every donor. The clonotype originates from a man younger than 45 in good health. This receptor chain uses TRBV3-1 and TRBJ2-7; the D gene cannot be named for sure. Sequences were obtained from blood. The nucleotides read TGTGCCAGCAGCCATCCCAACTACGAGCAGTACTTC. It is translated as CASSHPNYEQYF.